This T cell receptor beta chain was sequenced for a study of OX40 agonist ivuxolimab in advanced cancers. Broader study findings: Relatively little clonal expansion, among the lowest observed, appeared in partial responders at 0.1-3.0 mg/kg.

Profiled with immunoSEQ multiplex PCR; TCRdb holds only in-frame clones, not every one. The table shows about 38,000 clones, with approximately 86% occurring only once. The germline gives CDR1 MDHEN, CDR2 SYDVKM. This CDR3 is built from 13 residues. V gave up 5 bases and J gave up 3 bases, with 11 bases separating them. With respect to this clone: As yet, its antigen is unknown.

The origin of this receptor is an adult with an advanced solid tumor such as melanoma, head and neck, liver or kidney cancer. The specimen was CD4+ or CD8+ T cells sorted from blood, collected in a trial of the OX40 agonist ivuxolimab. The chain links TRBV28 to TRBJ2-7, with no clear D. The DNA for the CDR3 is TGTGCCAGCAGTCCCGGCCGAAACTACGAGCAGTACTTC. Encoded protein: CASSPGRNYEQYF.